The 10 T cell receptor beta chains presented below share a single source sample, sequenced in a study of blood T cell repertoires in COVID-19. The method was immunoSEQ multiplex PCR; TCRdb's version includes in-frame clones alone and lacks a portion of them. This sample carries approximately 260,000 clones, 70% to 90% of them seen once, and the ten largest clones take 3.6%. Material: peripheral blood. The receptors come from a man between 18 and 29 years old with active or convalescent COVID-19.

This clone has just one count. The V gene is TRBV5-1, the J gene TRBJ1-3; maybe TRBD1 (5 bases). Trimming took off 4 bases at V and 2 bases at J, with 25 bases between the two ends. This CDR3 is 19 amino acids long. Germline CDR1 reads SGHRS; CDR2 reads YFSETQ. CDR3 DNA: TGCGCCAGCAGCACCCCAAGAGTAGAGACAGCCCGTCCTGGAAACACCATATATTTT. As protein: CASSTPRVETARPGNTIYF.

The chain is built from TRBV30 and TRBJ2-1, with TRBD2 identical over 8 bases. V lost 6 bases, J lost 3 bases, and 1 base stayed unmatched. Germline CDR1 reads GTSNPN; CDR2 reads SVGIG (reference sequence). The CDR3 runs 12 residues. CDR3 amino acids: CACGTSYNEQFF. CDR3 sequence (DNA): TGTGCCTGCGGGACTAGCTACAATGAGCAGTTCTTC.

The V gene is TRBV4-2, the J gene TRBJ2-3; tentative D call: TRBD2 (7 bases). Trimming left V 1 base short and J 1 base short, with 15 bases between. Germline assignment: CDR1 LGHNA and CDR2 YNFKEQ. The CDR3 runs 17 residues. The DNA for the CDR3 is TGTGCCAGCAGCCAAGCCGGGGGGCTACAGGGCACAGATACGCAGTATTTT. Protein sequence: CASSQAGGLQGTDTQYF.

The V gene is TRBV21-1, the J gene TRBJ2-7; the table's TRBD1 call for D was not verified on the DNA. TRBV21-1 is marked as a pseudogene. This CDR3 is 14 amino acids long. CDR3 sequence: CASSILQGGYEQYF. For the CDR3, the DNA is TGTGCCAGCAGCATCCTTCAGGGGGGATACGAGCAGTACTTC.

CDR3 in DNA: TGTGCCAGCAGCGTTACTAGCGGGGGTGGCGGGGAGCTGTTTTTT. Translated, it gives CASSVTSGGGGELFF. The chain uses TRBV9 and TRBJ2-2; 11 bases match TRBD2. The V segment lost 2 bases and the J segment 7 bases; nucleotides outside the gene matches: 4. In germline, CDR1 is SGDLS, CDR2 YYNGEE. The CDR3 extends over 15 amino acids.

This rearrangement joins TRBV2 to TRBJ1-5; 7 bases fit TRBD1. Unmatched junction bases numbered 3, after V lost 4 bases and J lost 3 bases. The germline CDR1 and CDR2 sequences are SNHLY and FYNNEI. The CDR3 extends over 14 amino acids. CDR3: CASSGQGINQPQHF. CDR3 nucleotides: TGTGCCAGCAGTGGACAGGGTATCAATCAGCCCCAGCATTTT. Based on the CDR3 plus reference TRBV2 and TRBJ1-5, the full variable domain is EPEVTQTPSHQVTQMGQEVILRCVPISNHLYFYWYRQILGQKVEFLVSFYNNEISEKSEIFDDQFSVERPDGSNFTLKIRSTKLEDSAMYFCASSGQGINQPQHFGDGTRLSIL.

The chain couples TRBV19 to TRBJ1-2; no clear D. V was shortened by 3 bases and J by 4 bases, with 6 bases between the two germline ends. The CDR3 is made up of 12 amino acids. Looked up from germline, CDR1 is LNHDA and CDR2 is SQIVND (reference sequence). The CDR3 loop reads CASSITGYGYTF. In DNA, the CDR3 is TGTGCCAGTAGTATTACGGGCTATGGCTACACCTTC.

The chain has TRBV6-2 or TRBV6-3 and TRBJ2-7, with 7 bases matching TRBD1. V dropped 4 bases and J dropped 8; count of bases not matched to a gene: 5. The CDR3 has 12 amino acids. The germline gives CDR1 MNHEY, CDR2 SVGEGT. In DNA, the CDR3 is TGTGCCAGCAGTTCCGACAGGGAACAGCAGTACTTC. It is translated as CASSSDREQQYF.

This clone was seen a single time. CDR3 nucleotide sequence: TGTGCCAGCAGCTTTTTCCGGGACAGTAACTATGGCTACACCTTC. Its protein is CASSFFRDSNYGYTF. The chain is built from TRBV5-6 and TRBJ1-2; 7 bases agree with TRBD1. V shed 2 bases and J 1 base; nucleotides not matched to a gene: 5. Germline lookup yields CDR1 SGHDT and CDR2 YYEEEE. CDR3 length equals 15 residues. The full variable domain, its missing parts supplied by reference TRBV5-6 and TRBJ1-2, is DAGVTQSPTHLIKTRGQQVTLRCSPKSGHDTVSWYQQALGQGPQFIFQYYEEEERQRGNFPDRFSGHQFPNYSSELNVNALLLGDSALYLCASSFFRDSNYGYTFGSGTRLTVV.

The chain links TRBV5-1 to TRBJ1-4; TRBD1 matches 9 bases. The CDR3 length is 14 residues. Germline trimming cut 1 base from V and 6 bases from J; bases unmatched to any gene: 1. Germline-derived CDR1 and CDR2 are SGHRS and YFSETQ. This CDR3 is CASSLTGGYEKLFF. The CDR3 DNA sequence: TGCGCCAGCAGCTTGACAGGGGGCTATGAAAAACTGTTTTTT.